These T cell receptor beta chains were read from a single sample in a study of OX40 agonist ivuxolimab in advanced cancers. Sequencing used immunoSEQ multiplex PCR; TCRdb keeps in-frame clones, though not all of them. Here the sample spans tens of thousands of clones, approximately 86% being singletons. The sample in question was CD4+ or CD8+ T cells sorted from blood, obtained in a trial of the OX40 agonist ivuxolimab. These receptors were obtained from an adult with an advanced solid tumor such as melanoma, head and neck, liver or kidney cancer. CDR3s include the opening cysteine and the closing phenylalanine or tryptophan. D genes are given only for firm matches. Only some rows state a clone size, as once, few, many or a class for expanded clones.

D gene	clone size	V gene	J gene	CDR3 DNA	CDR3 protein
-	-	TRBV6-6	TRBJ1-1	TGTGCCAGCAGTCCCGGGCGGGGAAACACTGAAGCTTTCTTT	CASSPGRGNTEAFF
TRBD1	-	TRBV28	TRBJ2-7	TGTGCCAGCAGCTCCCCAGGGGACAGCCAGAGTCGGGACGAGCAGTACTTC	CASSSPGDSQSRDEQYF
TRBD2	-	TRBV15	TRBJ2-7	TGTGCCACCAGCGACCCCGGGGGGATGGTACAGGCAACAAACTTC	CATSDPGGMVQATNF
-	-	TRBV18	TRBJ1-4	TGTGCCAGCTCACCGGAAATAGCTAATGAAAAACTGTTTTTT	CASSPEIANEKLFF
TRBD1	-	TRBV11-2	TRBJ1-5	TGTGCCAGCAGCCGGGACAGGGGCGGTCAGCCCCAGCATTTT	CASSRDRGGQPQHF
-	once	TRBV6-6	TRBJ2-3	TGTGCCAGCAGGGGGGGGCCCGGCACAGATACGCAGTATTTT	CASRGGPGTDTQYF
TRBD2	few	TRBV2	TRBJ2-7	TGTGCCAGCACCCAGACTAGCGGCTACGAGCAGTACTTC	CASTQTSGYEQYF
-	-	TRBV7-2	TRBJ2-7	TGTGCCAGCAGCTTAGGAGGACTTGTTTACGAGCAGTACTTC	CASSLGGLVYEQYF
-	-	TRBV2	TRBJ2-2	TGTGCCAGCCACACCGAGCTTGGCACCGGGGAGCTGTTTTTT	CASHTELGTGELFF
-	-	TRBV4-3	TRBJ1-5	TGCGCCAGCAGCCAAGAAGTCGGTGGCCCCCGCAATCAGCCCCAGCATTTT	CASSQEVGGPRNQPQHF
-	few	TRBV5-1	TRBJ2-7	TGCGCCAGCAGCCGGAGTGGTACCCAGAGCTCCTACGAGCAGTACTTC	CASSRSGTQSSYEQYF
-	-	TRBV6-6	TRBJ2-2	TGTGCCAGCACTGTGAGCCAAACCGGGGAGCTGTTTTTT	CASTVSQTGELFF
-	-	TRBV9	TRBJ1-3	TGTGCCAGCAGCGTAGGACACAACTCTGGAAACACCATATATTTT	CASSVGHNSGNTIYF
-	-	TRBV6-5	TRBJ1-1	TGTGCCAGCAGTTTCGTAGCGGGACGAGGGAAAACTGAAGCTTTCTTT	CASSFVAGRGKTEAFF
-	-	TRBV13	TRBJ2-1	TGTGCCAGCAAAATTACTGGGGCGTACTCCTACAATGAGCAGTTCTTC	CASKITGAYSYNEQFF
-	-	TRBV14	TRBJ1-1	TGTGCCAGCAGCACCACCCACACTGAAGCTTTCTTT	CASSTTHTEAFF
-	once	TRBV6-5	TRBJ2-6	TGTGCCAGCAGTTACAGCAGGCTGTCTGGGGCCAACGTCCTGACTTTC	CASSYSRLSGANVLTF
TRBD2	-	TRBV2	TRBJ2-7	TGTGCCAGCAGCTTAACTAGCGTCGCCTACGAGCAGTACTTC	CASSLTSVAYEQYF
-	once	TRBV15	TRBJ1-5	TGTGCCACCAGCAGAGGGTGGCAGGGTAATCAGCCCCAGCATTTT	CATSRGWQGNQPQHF
-	-	TRBV5-1	TRBJ2-2	TGCGCCAGCAGCTTGGTCGGGACAATGAACACCGGGGAGCTGTTTTTT	CASSLVGTMNTGELFF
TRBD2	-	TRBV7-2	TRBJ2-1	TGTGCCAGCAGCTCTAGCGGGGGGGCCGCGGGTGACGATGAGCAGTTCTTC	CASSSSGGAAGDDEQFF
-	-	TRBV21-1	TRBJ2-7	TGTGCCAGCAGCAACCTAAAATGTTGGGACGGGACCTACGAGCAGTACTTC	CASSNLKCWDGTYEQYF
TRBD2	-	TRBV4-3	TRBJ2-5	TGCGCCAGCAGCCAAGACGGGGATAGCGGGAGTATTGAGACCCAGTACTTC	CASSQDGDSGSIETQYF
-	-	TRBV5-1	TRBJ2-1	TGCGCCAGCAGCTTGGTTGGGACAAAGGAGAGTGAGCAGTTCTTC	CASSLVGTKESEQFF
-	-	TRBV18	TRBJ1-1	TGTGCCAGCTCACTACTGCAGGGGCCTAACACTGAAGCTTTCTTT	CASSLLQGPNTEAFF
TRBD2	-	TRBV18	TRBJ2-1	TGTGCCAGCTCACCTTTTAGCGGGAGAGGGACCTACAATGAGCAGTTCTTC	CASSPFSGRGTYNEQFF
TRBD2	once	TRBV18	TRBJ2-5	TGTGCCAGCTCACGAGCGGCTAGCGGGGGTCCTCAAGAGACCCAGTACTTC	CASSRAASGGPQETQYF
-	-	TRBV6-1	TRBJ1-4	TGTGCCAGCAGTGAGGTCGGAAAACTGTTTTTT	CASSEVGKLFF
-	-	TRBV11-1	TRBJ2-6	TGTGCCAGCAGCCGCGGGGTTGGGGCCAACGTCCTGACTTTC	CASSRGVGANVLTF
-	-	TRBV11-1	TRBJ2-2	TGTGCCAGCAGCCCAGCCTGGGGGAGTGGTGACACCGGGGAGCTGTTTTTT	CASSPAWGSGDTGELFF
-	-	TRBV7-2	TRBJ1-1	TGTGCCAGCAGCGCCCAGGTTCCGGGGAGGACTGAAGCTTTCTTT	CASSAQVPGRTEAFF
TRBD1	-	TRBV5-1	TRBJ1-3	TGCGCCAGCAGCTCCACAGGGGCTGGAAACACCATATATTTT	CASSSTGAGNTIYF
-	-	TRBV28	TRBJ1-2	TGTGCCAGCGGCACCCGGGACACACGGCAGGATGGCTACACCTTC	CASGTRDTRQDGYTF
-	once	TRBV2	TRBJ2-5	TGTGCCAGCGGGGTGGGAATGGGAGAGACCCAGTACTTC	CASGVGMGETQYF
-	-	TRBV25-1	TRBJ1-1	TGTGCCAGCAGTCCCAGGTTGAGCACTGAAGCTTTCTTT	CASSPRLSTEAFF
-	few	TRBV7-9	TRBJ1-4	TGTGCCAGCAGCTTAGATCGTGGCGGCGCCGAAAAACTGTTTTTT	CASSLDRGGAEKLFF
-	few	TRBV11-2	TRBJ1-2	TGTGCCAGCAGCACCACTCGTTCTACCCAAATCTATGGCTACACCTTC	CASSTTRSTQIYGYTF
TRBD1	-	TRBV7-2	TRBJ1-5	TGTGCCAGCAGCTTAGGCGGGACAGGACTTAGGGCCCAGCATTTT	CASSLGGTGLRAQHF
-	once	TRBV6-5	TRBJ2-3	TGTGCCAGCAGTTACCGGGGTGGACCTAGCACAGATACGCAGTATTTT	CASSYRGGPSTDTQYF
TRBD2	few	TRBV5-1	TRBJ2-5	TGCGCCAGCAGCATAGCGGGGGGGCCGGAGACCCAGTACTTC	CASSIAGGPETQYF
-	-	TRBV4-2	TRBJ1-1	TGTGCCAGCAGCTTGGAAGGGGAACGAGGGACTGAAGCTTTCTTT	CASSLEGERGTEAFF
TRBD1	-	TRBV5-1	TRBJ2-5	TGCGCCAGCAGACCTTGGACAGGTCAAGAGACCCAGTACTTC	CASRPWTGQETQYF
-	-	TRBV9	TRBJ2-5	TGTGCCAGCAGCGTAGGGCAGGGATGGGAGACCCAGTACTTC	CASSVGQGWETQYF
-	-	TRBV30	TRBJ2-7	TGTGCCTGGAGATCCGGGACCAAGACCTACGAGCAGTACTTC	CAWRSGTKTYEQYF
TRBD1	-	TRBV6-5	TRBJ1-6	TGTGCCAGCAGTCCCCTGACAGGGGAGTATTCACCCCTCCACTTT	CASSPLTGEYSPLHF
-	-	TRBV7-3	TRBJ1-2	TGTGCCAGCAGCTTACTTGTAGTTGATGGGGCAGGGAGATATGGCTACACCTTC	CASSLLVVDGAGRYGYTF
-	-	TRBV6-5	TRBJ2-7	TGTGCCAGCAGTCCCAGACAGGGAGGGTACGAGCAGTACTTC	CASSPRQGGYEQYF
-	-	TRBV7-2	TRBJ2-1	TGTGCCAGCAGCGGTGACTACAATGAGCAGTTCTTC	CASSGDYNEQFF
-	-	TRBV5-1	TRBJ2-1	TGCGCCAGCAGCTTGAACCGTGGGGGGCAGTTCTTC	CASSLNRGGQFF